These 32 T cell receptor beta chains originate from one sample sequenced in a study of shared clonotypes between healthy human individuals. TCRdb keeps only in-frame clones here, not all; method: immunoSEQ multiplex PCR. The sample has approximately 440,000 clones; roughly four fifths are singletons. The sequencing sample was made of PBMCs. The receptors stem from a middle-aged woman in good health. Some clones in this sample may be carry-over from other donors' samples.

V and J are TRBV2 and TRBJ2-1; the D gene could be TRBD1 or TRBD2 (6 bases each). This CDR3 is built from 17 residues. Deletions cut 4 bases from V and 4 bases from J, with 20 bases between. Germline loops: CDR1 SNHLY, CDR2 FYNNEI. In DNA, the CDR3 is TGTGCCAGCAGTGGGGGGGCACAGGGAAGGGGATACAATGAGCAGTTCTTC. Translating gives CASSGGAQGRGYNEQFF.

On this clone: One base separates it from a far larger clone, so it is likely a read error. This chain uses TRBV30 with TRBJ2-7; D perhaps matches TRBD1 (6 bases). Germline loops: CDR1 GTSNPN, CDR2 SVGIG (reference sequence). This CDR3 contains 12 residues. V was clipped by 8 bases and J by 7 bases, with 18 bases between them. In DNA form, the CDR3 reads TGTGCCGGGGCTGGGACATGGTTGGAGCAGTACTTC. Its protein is CAGAGTWLEQYF.

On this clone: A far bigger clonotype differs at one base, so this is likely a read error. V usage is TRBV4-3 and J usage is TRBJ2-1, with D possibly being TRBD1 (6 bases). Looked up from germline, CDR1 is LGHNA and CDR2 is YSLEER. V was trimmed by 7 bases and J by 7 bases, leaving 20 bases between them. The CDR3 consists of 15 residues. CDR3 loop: CASNRSLGAQNEQFF. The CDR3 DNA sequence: TGCGCCAGCAACCGAAGCTTGGGGGCGCAGAATGAGCAGTTCTTC.

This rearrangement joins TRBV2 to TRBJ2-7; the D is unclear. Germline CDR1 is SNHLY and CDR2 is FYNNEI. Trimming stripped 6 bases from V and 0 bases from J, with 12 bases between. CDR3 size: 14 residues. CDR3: CASREQFSSYEQYF. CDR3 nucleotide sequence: TGTGCCAGCAGGGAACAGTTTAGCTCCTACGAGCAGTACTTC. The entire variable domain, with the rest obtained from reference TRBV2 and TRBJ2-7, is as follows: EPEVTQTPSHQVTQMGQEVILRCVPISNHLYFYWYRQILGQKVEFLVSFYNNEISEKSEIFDDQFSVERPDGSNFTLKIRSTKLEDSAMYFCASREQFSSYEQYFGPGTRLTVT.

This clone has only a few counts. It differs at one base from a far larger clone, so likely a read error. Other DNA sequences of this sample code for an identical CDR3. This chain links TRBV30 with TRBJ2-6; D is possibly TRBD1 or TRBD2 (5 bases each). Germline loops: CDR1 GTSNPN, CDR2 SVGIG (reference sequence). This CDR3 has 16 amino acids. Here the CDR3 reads CAWSRIGSVGANVLTF. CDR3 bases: TGTGCCTGGAGTCGCATCGGGTCCGTCGGGGCTAACGTCCTGACTTTC.

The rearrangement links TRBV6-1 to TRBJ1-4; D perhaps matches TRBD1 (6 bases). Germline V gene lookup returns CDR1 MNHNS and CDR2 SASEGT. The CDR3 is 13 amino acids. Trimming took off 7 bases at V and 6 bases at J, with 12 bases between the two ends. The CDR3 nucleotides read TGTGCCAGCATATGGGGGGCGGATGAAAAACTGTTTTTT. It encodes CASIWGADEKLFF.

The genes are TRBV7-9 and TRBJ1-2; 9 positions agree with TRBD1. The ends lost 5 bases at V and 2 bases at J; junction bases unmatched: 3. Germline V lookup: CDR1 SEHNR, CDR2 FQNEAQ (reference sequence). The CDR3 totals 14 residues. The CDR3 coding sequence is TGTGCCAGCAGCGCCGGGACAGGGAACTATGGCTACACCTTC. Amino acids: CASSAGTGNYGYTF.

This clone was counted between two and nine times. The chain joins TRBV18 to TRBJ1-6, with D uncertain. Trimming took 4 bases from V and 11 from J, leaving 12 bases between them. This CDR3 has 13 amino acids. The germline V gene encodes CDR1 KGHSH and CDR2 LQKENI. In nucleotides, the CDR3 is TGTGCCAGCTCACAACAGAACCAACCACCCCTCCACTTT. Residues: CASSQQNQPPLHF.

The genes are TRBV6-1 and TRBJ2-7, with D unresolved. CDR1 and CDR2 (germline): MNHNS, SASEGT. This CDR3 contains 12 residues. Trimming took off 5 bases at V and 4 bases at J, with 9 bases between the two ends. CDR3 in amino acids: CASSNLGYEQYF. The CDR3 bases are TGTGCCAGCAGTAACCTGGGTTACGAGCAGTACTTC.

The DNA for the CDR3 is TGTGCCAGCAGCACCGGACAGGGTCGATATGGCTACACCTTC. Translated: CASSTGQGRYGYTF. This sequence joins TRBV7-2 and TRBJ1-2, with 8 bases that match TRBD1. CDR1 is SGHTA and CDR2 is FQGNSA in the germline V gene. After removal of 5 bases from V and 5 bases from J, the junction contained 7 bases not matched to a gene. The CDR3 has 14 amino acids. Based on the CDR3 plus reference TRBV7-2 and TRBJ1-2, the full variable domain is GAGVSQSPSNKVTEKGKDVELRCDPISGHTALYWYRQSLGQGLEFLIYFQGNSAPDKSGLPSDRFSAERTGGSVSTLTIQRTQQEDSAVYLCASSTGQGRYGYTFGSGTRLTVV.

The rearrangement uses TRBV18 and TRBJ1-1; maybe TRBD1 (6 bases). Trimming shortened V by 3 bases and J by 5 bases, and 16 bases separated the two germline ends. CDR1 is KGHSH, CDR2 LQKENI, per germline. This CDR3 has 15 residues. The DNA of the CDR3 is TGTGCCAGCTCACCGGAACAGGGTGGATGGACTGAAGCTTTCTTT. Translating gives CASSPEQGGWTEAFF.

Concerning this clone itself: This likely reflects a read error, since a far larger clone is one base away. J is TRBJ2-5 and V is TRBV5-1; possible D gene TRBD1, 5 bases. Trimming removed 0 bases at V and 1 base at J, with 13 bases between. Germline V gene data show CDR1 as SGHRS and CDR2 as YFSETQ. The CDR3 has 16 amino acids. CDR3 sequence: CASSLDVTEIQETQYF. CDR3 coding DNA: TGCGCCAGCAGCTTGGACGTGACAGAGATCCAAGAGACCCAGTACTTC.

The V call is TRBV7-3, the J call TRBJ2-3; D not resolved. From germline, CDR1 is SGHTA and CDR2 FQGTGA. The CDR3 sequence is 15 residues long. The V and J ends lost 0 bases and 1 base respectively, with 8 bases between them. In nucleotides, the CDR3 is TGTGCCAGCAGCTTAACCGGTCAGGGCACAGATACGCAGTATTTT. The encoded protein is CASSLTGQGTDTQYF.

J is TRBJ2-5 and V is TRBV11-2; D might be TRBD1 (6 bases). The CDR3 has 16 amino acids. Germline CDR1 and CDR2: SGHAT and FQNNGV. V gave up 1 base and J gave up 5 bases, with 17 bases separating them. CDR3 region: CASSLVFAQGFETQYF. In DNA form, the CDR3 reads TGTGCCAGCAGCTTAGTGTTTGCACAGGGCTTTGAGACCCAGTACTTC.

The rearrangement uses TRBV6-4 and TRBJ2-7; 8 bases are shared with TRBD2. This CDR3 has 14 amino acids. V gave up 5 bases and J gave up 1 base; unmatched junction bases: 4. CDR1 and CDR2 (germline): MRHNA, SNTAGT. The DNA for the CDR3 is TGTGCCAGCAGTCTTACTAGCGGATCCTACGAGCAGTACTTC. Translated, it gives CASSLTSGSYEQYF.

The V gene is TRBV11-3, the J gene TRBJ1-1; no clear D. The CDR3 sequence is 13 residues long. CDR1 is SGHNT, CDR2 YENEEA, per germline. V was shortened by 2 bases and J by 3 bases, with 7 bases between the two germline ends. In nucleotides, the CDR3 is TGTGCCAGCAGCTTAATGAAGGACACTGAAGCTTTCTTT. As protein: CASSLMKDTEAFF. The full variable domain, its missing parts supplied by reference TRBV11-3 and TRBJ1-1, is EAGVVQSPRYKIIEKKQPVAFWCNPISGHNTLYWYLQNLGQGPELLIRYENEEAVDDSQLPKDRFSAERLKGVDSTLKIQPAELGDSAVYLCASSLMKDTEAFFGQGTRLTVV.

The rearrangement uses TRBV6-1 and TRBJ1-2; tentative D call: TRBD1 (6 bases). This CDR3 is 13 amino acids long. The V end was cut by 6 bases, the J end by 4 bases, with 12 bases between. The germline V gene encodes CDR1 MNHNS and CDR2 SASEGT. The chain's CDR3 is CASSLGHLYGYTF. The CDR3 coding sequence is TGTGCCAGCAGCCTGGGACACCTCTATGGCTACACCTTC.

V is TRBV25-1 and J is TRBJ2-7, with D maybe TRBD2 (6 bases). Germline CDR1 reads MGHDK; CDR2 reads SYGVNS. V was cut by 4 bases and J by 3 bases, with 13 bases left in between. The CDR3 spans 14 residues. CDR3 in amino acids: CASSARLDVYEQYF. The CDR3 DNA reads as TGTGCCAGCAGTGCCCGACTAGACGTCTACGAGCAGTACTTC.

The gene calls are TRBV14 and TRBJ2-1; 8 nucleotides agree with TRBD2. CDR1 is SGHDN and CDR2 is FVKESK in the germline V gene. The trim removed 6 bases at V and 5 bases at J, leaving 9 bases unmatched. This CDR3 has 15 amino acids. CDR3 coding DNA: TGTGCCAGCAGTCCCTGGAGTAGCGGGAACAATGAGCAGTTCTTC. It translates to CASSPWSSGNNEQFF.

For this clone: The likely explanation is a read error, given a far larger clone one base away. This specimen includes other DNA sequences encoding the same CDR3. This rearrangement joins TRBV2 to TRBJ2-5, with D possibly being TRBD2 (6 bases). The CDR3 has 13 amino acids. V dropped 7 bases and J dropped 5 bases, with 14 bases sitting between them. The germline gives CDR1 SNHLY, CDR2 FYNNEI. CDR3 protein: CASTMTRQETQYF. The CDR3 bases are TGTGCCAGCACCATGACTAGACAGGAGACCCAGTACTTC.

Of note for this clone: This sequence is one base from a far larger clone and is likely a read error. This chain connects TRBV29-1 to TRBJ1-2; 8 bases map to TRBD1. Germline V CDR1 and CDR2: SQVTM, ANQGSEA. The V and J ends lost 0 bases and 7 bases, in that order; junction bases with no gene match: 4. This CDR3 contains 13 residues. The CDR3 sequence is CSVEETGGGGYTF. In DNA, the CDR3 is TGCAGCGTTGAAGAAACAGGGGGTGGTGGCTACACCTTC.

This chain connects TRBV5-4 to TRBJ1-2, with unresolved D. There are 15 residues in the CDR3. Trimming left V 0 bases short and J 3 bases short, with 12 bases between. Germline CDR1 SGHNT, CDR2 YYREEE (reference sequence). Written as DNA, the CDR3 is TGTGCCAGCAGCTTGGTTGGTCGCAAGGACTATGGCTACACCTTC. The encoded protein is CASSLVGRKDYGYTF.

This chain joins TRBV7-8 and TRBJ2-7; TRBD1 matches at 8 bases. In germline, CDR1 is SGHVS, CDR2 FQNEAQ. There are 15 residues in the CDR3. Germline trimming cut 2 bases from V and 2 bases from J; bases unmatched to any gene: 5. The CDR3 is CASSLTQGAAYEQYF. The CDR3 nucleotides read TGTGCCAGCAGCTTAACGCAGGGGGCCGCCTACGAGCAGTACTTC.

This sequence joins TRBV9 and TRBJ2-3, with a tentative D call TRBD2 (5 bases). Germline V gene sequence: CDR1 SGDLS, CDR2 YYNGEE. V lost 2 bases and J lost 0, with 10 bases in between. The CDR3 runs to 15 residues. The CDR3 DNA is TGTGCCAGCAGCGTTCTCCTAGCAAGCACAGATACGCAGTATTTT. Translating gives CASSVLLASTDTQYF.

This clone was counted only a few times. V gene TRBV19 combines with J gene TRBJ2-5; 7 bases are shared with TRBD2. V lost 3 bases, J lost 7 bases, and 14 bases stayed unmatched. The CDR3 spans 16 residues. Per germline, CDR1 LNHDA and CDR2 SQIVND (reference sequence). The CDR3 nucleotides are TGTGCCAGTAGTATTGAGTCTAGCGGCCGTTTCGGGACCCAGTACTTC. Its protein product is CASSIESSGRFGTQYF. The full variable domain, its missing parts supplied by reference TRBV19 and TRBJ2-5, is DGGITQSPKYLFRKEGQNVTLSCEQNLNHDAMYWYRQDPGQGLRLIYYSQIVNDFQKGDIAEGYSVSREKKESFPLTVTSAQKNPTAFYLCASSIESSGRFGTQYFGPGTRLLVL.

CDR3 nucleotides: TGCGCCAGCAGACTGACAGGTGCGGGCACTGAAGCTTTCTTT. Amino acids: CASRLTGAGTEAFF. J is TRBJ1-1 and V is TRBV5-1, with a tentative D call TRBD1 (6 bases). Germline-derived CDR1 and CDR2 are SGHRS and YFSETQ. The CDR3 runs to 14 residues. Trimming removed 5 bases from V and 4 bases from J, with 15 bases in between.

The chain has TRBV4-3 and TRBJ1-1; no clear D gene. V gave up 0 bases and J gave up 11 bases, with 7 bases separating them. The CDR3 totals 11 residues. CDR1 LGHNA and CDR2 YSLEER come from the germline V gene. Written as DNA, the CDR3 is TGCGCCAGCAGCCAAGATCGGAAGGCTTTCTTT. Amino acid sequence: CASSQDRKAFF.

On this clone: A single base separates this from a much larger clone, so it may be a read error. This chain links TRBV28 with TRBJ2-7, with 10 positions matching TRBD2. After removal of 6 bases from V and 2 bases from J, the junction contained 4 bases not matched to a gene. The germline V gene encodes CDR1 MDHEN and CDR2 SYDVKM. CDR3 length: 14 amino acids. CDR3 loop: CASSRTSGTYEQYF. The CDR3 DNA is TGTGCCAGCAGCCGGACTAGCGGCACCTACGAGCAGTACTTC.

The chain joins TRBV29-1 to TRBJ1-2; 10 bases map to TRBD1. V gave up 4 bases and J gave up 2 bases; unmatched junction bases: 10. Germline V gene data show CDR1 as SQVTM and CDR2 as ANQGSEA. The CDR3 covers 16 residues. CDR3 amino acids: CSVGKTGGSLNYGYTF. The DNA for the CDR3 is TGCAGCGTTGGGAAGACAGGGGGCTCCTTAAACTATGGCTACACCTTC.

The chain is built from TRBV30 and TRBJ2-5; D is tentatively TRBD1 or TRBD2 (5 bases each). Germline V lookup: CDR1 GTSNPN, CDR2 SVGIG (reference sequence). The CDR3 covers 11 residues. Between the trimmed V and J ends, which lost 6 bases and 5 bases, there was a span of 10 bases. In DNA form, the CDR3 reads TGTGCCTGTCTCTGGGGGGAGACCCAGTACTTC. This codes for CACLWGETQYF.

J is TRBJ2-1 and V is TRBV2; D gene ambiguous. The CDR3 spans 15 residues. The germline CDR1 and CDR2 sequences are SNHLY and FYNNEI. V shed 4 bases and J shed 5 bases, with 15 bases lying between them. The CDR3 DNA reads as TGTGCCAGCAGTGGGCTCGGAGTACCCAACAATGAGCAGTTCTTC. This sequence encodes CASSGLGVPNNEQFF.

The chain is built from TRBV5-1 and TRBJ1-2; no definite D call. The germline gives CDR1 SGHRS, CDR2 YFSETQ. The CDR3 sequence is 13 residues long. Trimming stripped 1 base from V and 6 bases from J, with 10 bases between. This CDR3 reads CASSLWDENGYTF. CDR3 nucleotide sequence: TGCGCCAGCAGCTTGTGGGATGAGAATGGCTACACCTTC.